The 13 T cell receptor beta chains below all came from one sample that was sequenced in a study of T cell repertoires in cytomegalovirus infection. TCRdb re-called the reads through MiXCR, storing one row per CDR3 protein. The table shows hundreds of thousands of distinct CDR3 sequences, with around 32% occurring only once. Antigens of these TCRs are unknown. Sequenced here: cultured CD8+ T cells from PBMCs, sampled from culture after CMV antigen stimulation. These receptors were obtained from a human donor in good health (CMV status not recorded). Some clones in this sample may be carry-over from other donors' samples.

This clonotype was seen a few times. The V and J genes are TRBV28 and TRBJ2-3, with TRBD1 matching over 10 bases. Trimming took 2 bases from V and 3 from J; bases not matched to a gene: 2. Germline loops: CDR1 MDHEN, CDR2 SYDVKM. The CDR3 loop spans 15 amino acids. Written as DNA, the CDR3 is TGTGCCAGCAGTTTAGGGACAGGGGCGACAGATACGCAGTATTTT. Amino acids: CASSLGTGATDTQYF.

The chain recombines TRBV20-1 with TRBJ1-4, with D possibly matching TRBD1 (5 bases). V lost 8 bases, J lost 4 bases, and 11 bases lay in between. CDR3 size: 12 residues. Germline V lookup: CDR1 DFQATT, CDR2 SNEGSKA (reference sequence). The CDR3 spells CSTRDGNEKLFF. The CDR3 DNA is TGCAGTACACGGGACGGTAATGAAAAACTGTTTTTT.

The chain employs TRBV27 and TRBJ2-3; 11 bases fit TRBD1. The junction had 9 bases not matched to a gene; V was cut back by 5 bases and J by 5 bases. The CDR3 spans 16 residues. Germline CDR1 reads MNHEY; CDR2 reads SMNVEV (reference sequence). CDR3 sequence reads: CASSPTLGQGVDTQYF. The CDR3 DNA reads as TGTGCCAGCAGTCCTACTTTGGGACAGGGGGTAGATACGCAGTATTTT.

This clonotype has at least ten counts. The V gene is TRBV19, the J gene TRBJ1-1; 7 positions agree with TRBD1. The trim removed 5 bases at V and 0 bases at J, leaving 9 bases unmatched. This CDR3 spans 16 amino acids. Germline loops: CDR1 LNHDA, CDR2 SQIVND (reference sequence). The CDR3 reads CASSPRQDRVNTEAFF. CDR3 DNA: TGTGCCAGTAGTCCACGACAAGACAGGGTGAACACTGAAGCTTTCTTT.

V gene TRBV6-2 or TRBV6-3 combines with J gene TRBJ2-3; 9 bases align to TRBD2. Germline CDR1 MNHEY, CDR2 SVGEGT. The trim removed 2 bases at V and 1 base at J, leaving 4 bases unmatched. The CDR3 runs 16 residues. The CDR3 sequence is CASSYERGVGTDTQYF. The CDR3, as DNA: TGTGCCAGCAGTTACGAGCGGGGGGTCGGCACAGATACGCAGTATTTT.

A single count supports this clonotype. CDR3 sequence: CASSQQGSYEQYV. CDR3 nucleotides: TGTGCCAGCAGCCAACAGGGATCTTACGAGCAGTACGTC. V usage is TRBV14 and J usage is TRBJ2-7, with a weak D call TRBD1 (5 bases). The V gene's germline CDR1 is SGHDN and CDR2 FVKESK. The ends were cut back, 2 bases at V and 4 bases at J, with 9 bases in the middle. There are 13 residues in the CDR3.

V usage is TRBV27 and J usage is TRBJ1-5; 9 bases fit TRBD1. The V gene's germline CDR1 is MNHEY and CDR2 SMNVEV (reference sequence). The length of the CDR3 is 15 residues. The J segment lost 6 bases and the V segment lost 4 bases, leaving 7 bases of the junction unmatched. The CDR3 coding sequence is TGTGCCAGCAGTTCCCACAGGGGGCAGGCTCAGCCCCAGCATTTT. Translating it yields CASSSHRGQAQPQHF.

This clonotype has a handful of counts. As DNA, the CDR3 is TGTGCCAGCAGTCTGAGGGACAGGGAGAATTCACCCCTCCACTTT. This sequence encodes CASSLRDRENSPLHF. The chain recombines TRBV27 with TRBJ1-6; 9 nucleotides align to TRBD1. The CDR3 is 15 amino acids. CDR1 and CDR2 from the germline V gene are MNHEY and SMNVEV (reference sequence). Trimming took 5 bases from V and 7 from J; bases not matched to a gene: 6.

This clonotype was seen only a few times. This chain joins TRBV7-9 and TRBJ1-5, with D unclear. Deletions cut 5 bases from V and 7 bases from J, with 12 bases between. Germline V lookup: CDR1 SEHNR, CDR2 FQNEAQ (reference sequence). The length of the CDR3 is 13 residues. CDR3 DNA: TGTGCCAGCAGCCCTGACGGAGCCCAGCCCCAGCATTTT. Translated, it gives CASSPDGAQPQHF.

The chain is built from TRBV27 and TRBJ1-1; D is undetermined. Germline assignment: CDR1 MNHEY and CDR2 SMNVEV (reference sequence). The CDR3 has 15 residues. Trimming removed 5 bases from V and 4 bases from J, with 17 bases in between. In DNA, the CDR3 is TGTGCCAGCAGTCTCCACGGATTTGGGTCCACTGAAGCTTTCTTT. Protein sequence: CASSLHGFGSTEAFF.

The chain couples TRBV28 to TRBJ2-1; D possibly uses TRBD1 or TRBD2 (5 bases each). The CDR3 is 15 amino acids. Looked up from germline, CDR1 is MDHEN and CDR2 is SYDVKM. The V end lost 7 bases, the J end lost 8 bases, and 21 bases lay between the germline ends. The CDR3 loop reads CASTELESLGDEQFF. In DNA form, the CDR3 reads TGTGCCAGCACCGAACTGGAGAGTTTGGGGGATGAGCAGTTCTTC.

This chain links TRBV11-2 with TRBJ2-3, with D maybe TRBD1 (5 bases). In germline, CDR1 is SGHAT, CDR2 FQNNGV. V lost 5 bases and J 0 bases, leaving 15 bases between the germline ends. The CDR3 runs 16 residues. The DNA of the CDR3 is TGTGCCAGCAGCAGGACCCGACAGACTAGCACAGATACGCAGTATTTT. Translation gives CASSRTRQTSTDTQYF.

The chain recombines TRBV4-2 with TRBJ1-2, with TRBD1 matching over 8 bases. The CDR3 is 16 residues long. Trimming cost V 3 bases and J 4 bases; bases outside gene matches: 10. Germline V gene data show CDR1 as LGHNA and CDR2 as YNFKEQ. The CDR3 reads CASSQDDRGKGYGYTF. Written as DNA, the CDR3 is TGTGCCAGCAGCCAGGATGACAGGGGAAAGGGCTATGGCTACACCTTC.